These 20 T cell receptor beta chains were all obtained from the same sample, sequenced in a study of cytomegalovirus exposure and HLA in healthy donors (dated by TCRdb to the late 2010s). The protocol used for the library was the immunoSEQ multiplex PCR assay. The table was pulled from immuneACCESS by TCRdb, which kept in-frame rearrangements only. Such tables lose some clones; where checked, under half of the loss comes from unresolved V genes, and the rest has no known cause. For this sample there are about 120,000 clones; around 85% appear just once. About 4.5% of the sample is taken by the ten largest. Input material: PBMCs. The receptors stem from a man younger than 35 in good health and CMV-seropositive.

This clone was observed a handful of times. V gene TRBV6-4 combines with J gene TRBJ2-1; 8 bases match TRBD2. The germline CDR1 and CDR2 sequences are MRHNA and SNTAGT. The CDR3 runs to 16 residues. Unmatched junction bases numbered 4, after V lost 0 bases and J lost 3 bases. The CDR3 DNA sequence: TGTGCCAGCAGTGACTCAGGAGCGGGGGACTACAATGAGCAGTTCTTC. This codes for CASSDSGAGDYNEQFF.

This chain uses TRBV7-6 with TRBJ2-3; a possible D gene is TRBD1 (5 bases). Per the germline V gene, CDR1 is SGHVS and CDR2 is FNYEAQ. With 1 base removed from V and 1 base from J, the gap between germline ends came to 9 bases. The CDR3 runs 15 residues. The DNA for the CDR3 is TGTGCCAGCAGCTTAGGTCAGGGCGGCACAGATACGCAGTATTTT. Translation gives CASSLGQGGTDTQYF.

The rearrangement uses TRBV9 and TRBJ1-2, with TRBD1 matching 7 bases. V dropped 3 bases and J dropped 5; count of bases not matched to a gene: 10. This CDR3 comprises 15 residues. Germline V lookup: CDR1 SGDLS, CDR2 YYNGEE. CDR3 nucleotide sequence: TGTGCCAGCAGCGACGGACAGGCCAATAGGTATGGCTACACCTTC. Its protein is CASSDGQANRYGYTF. The full variable domain, completed using reference TRBV9 and TRBJ1-2, is DSGVTQTPKHLITATGQRVTLRCSPRSGDLSVYWYQQSLDQGLQFLIQYYNGEERAKGNILERFSAQQFPDLHSELNLSSLELGDSALYFCASSDGQANRYGYTFGSGTRLTVV.

The chain links TRBV11-3 to TRBJ2-2; D is unresolved. The V gene's germline CDR1 is SGHNT and CDR2 YENEEA. The germline V and J ends were trimmed by 4 bases and 0 bases, with 3 bases remaining between them. The CDR3 contains 13 residues. The chain's CDR3 is CASSSTNTGELFF. In nucleotides, the CDR3 is TGTGCCAGCAGCTCTACGAACACCGGGGAGCTGTTTTTT.

This chain uses TRBV28 with TRBJ1-5; D is perhaps TRBD1 (6 bases). V lost 1 base to trimming and J lost 5 bases, with 12 bases between them. Germline CDR1 and CDR2: MDHEN and SYDVKM. The CDR3 contains 15 residues. The CDR3 region has the DNA TGTGCCAGCAGTTTATATAGACAGGTACATCAGCCCCAGCATTTT. Its protein product is CASSLYRQVHQPQHF.

The sample holds one count of this clone. As DNA, the CDR3 is TGTGCCAGCAGCTTGGACAGGTGGATCACTGAAGCTTTCTTT. This gives the protein CASSLDRWITEAFF. This chain connects TRBV5-5 to TRBJ1-1; D may be TRBD1 (5 bases). This CDR3 is built from 14 residues. Per the germline V gene, CDR1 is SGHKS and CDR2 is YYEKEE (reference sequence). The V end lost 0 bases, the J end lost 4 bases, and 10 bases lay between the germline ends.

Concerning this clone: Its ends do not fully match the called genes, so a read error is possible. The CDR3 spells CASSLAQGLYGYTF. The CDR3 DNA reads TGTGCCAGCAGTTTAGCCCAGGGGCTCTATGGCTACACCTTC. This chain connects TRBV7-9 to TRBJ1-2; weak D call: TRBD1 (6 bases). Germline V lookup: CDR1 SEHNR, CDR2 FQNEAQ (reference sequence). The CDR3 runs 14 residues.

This clone came up once. The CDR3 sequence: CASSFFGSNTEAFF. DNA of the CDR3: TGTGCCAGCAGCTTTTTTGGGAGCAACACTGAAGCTTTCTTT. This chain links TRBV7-9 with TRBJ1-1; D not certain. Germline assignment: CDR1 SEHNR and CDR2 FQNEAQ (reference sequence). The V gene lost 3 bases and the J gene lost 2 bases, with 10 bases spanning the gap. CDR3 size: 14 residues.

The V and J genes are TRBV7-2 and TRBJ1-3; no definite D call. In germline, CDR1 is SGHTA, CDR2 FQGNSA. The CDR3 spans 14 residues. Between the trimmed V and J ends, which lost 1 base and 2 bases, there was a span of 6 bases. Here the CDR3 reads CASSLGSPGNTIYF. The CDR3, as DNA: TGTGCCAGCAGCTTAGGCAGTCCTGGAAACACCATATATTTT.

This chain uses TRBV5-1 with TRBJ1-1; 10 positions match TRBD1. Trimming at V came to 4 bases and at J to 0 bases, leaving 6 bases not matched to a gene. Germline CDR1 is SGHRS and CDR2 is YFSETQ. The CDR3 runs to 16 residues. The CDR3: CASSLTGQGMNTEAFF. The CDR3 DNA follows: TGCGCCAGCAGCCTGACGGGACAGGGGATGAACACTGAAGCTTTCTTT.

This chain uses TRBV6-1 with TRBJ2-7; a possible D gene is TRBD1 (5 bases). CDR1 and CDR2 (germline): MNHNS, SASEGT. V lost 7 bases to trimming and J lost 2 bases, with 12 bases between them. The CDR3 contains 13 residues. The CDR3 DNA is TGTGCCAGCACCAGGGCAGCCCCCTACGAGCAGTACTTC. This codes for CASTRAAPYEQYF.

The genes are TRBV9 and TRBJ2-1; tentatively, D is TRBD2 (6 bases). Trimming took 1 base from V and 6 from J, leaving 11 bases between them. Germline V gene sequence: CDR1 SGDLS, CDR2 YYNGEE. The CDR3 is 14 amino acids. The CDR3 region is CASSVSGPSNEQFF. The CDR3, as DNA: TGTGCCAGCAGCGTAAGCGGGCCATCCAATGAGCAGTTCTTC.

The V and J genes are TRBV11-2 and TRBJ2-5; 8 bases fit TRBD2. V was clipped by 5 bases and J by 5 bases; unmatched bases: 10. This CDR3 region has 15 residues. The germline V gene encodes CDR1 SGHAT and CDR2 FQNNGV. In nucleotides, the CDR3 is TGTGCCAGCAGCGATTATGCGGGGGGTGGGGAGACCCAGTACTTC. It yields the protein CASSDYAGGGETQYF.

The rearrangement links TRBV18 to TRBJ1-6; TRBD1 might be the D (5 bases). V dropped 8 bases and J dropped 10 bases, with 9 bases sitting between them. CDR3 size: 11 residues. The germline V gene has CDR1 KGHSH and CDR2 LQKENI. The DNA for the CDR3 is TGTGCCAGCCCCGGGGGGTCACCCCTCCACTTT. It translates to CASPGGSPLHF.

This clone was found once. The V gene is TRBV7-2, the J gene TRBJ2-2; the D is unclear. The germline V and J ends were trimmed by 5 bases and 4 bases, with 8 bases remaining between them. The germline gives CDR1 SGHTA, CDR2 FQGNSA. The CDR3 has 13 residues. CDR3 sequence: CASSVSLTGELFF. CDR3 DNA: TGTGCCAGCAGCGTCAGTCTCACCGGGGAGCTGTTTTTT.

The chain recombines TRBV28 with TRBJ1-5; D is possibly TRBD1 (5 bases). Germline values: CDR1 MDHEN, CDR2 SYDVKM. This CDR3 is built from 14 residues. The V gene lost 6 bases and the J gene lost 1 base, with 10 bases spanning the gap. CDR3 sequence reads: CASRVGGSNQPQHF. The DNA for the CDR3 is TGTGCCAGCAGGGTCGGGGGGAGCAATCAGCCCCAGCATTTT.

The genes are TRBV19 and TRBJ2-3; 8 bases map to TRBD2. Trimming removed 3 bases from V and 14 bases from J; junction bases left unmatched: 13. The CDR3 has 14 amino acids. From germline, CDR1 is LNHDA and CDR2 SQIVND (reference sequence). CDR3 sequence: CASSIQEHGGAPYF. The CDR3 DNA is TGTGCCAGTAGTATTCAAGAACACGGGGGGGCCCCGTATTTT.

This clone was observed once. The rearrangement links TRBV7-2 to TRBJ2-3; 11 bases are a match to TRBD2. Germline assignment: CDR1 SGHTA and CDR2 FQGNSA. V dropped 0 bases and J dropped 3; count of bases not matched to a gene: 5. This CDR3 has 17 residues. As DNA, the CDR3 is TGTGCCAGCAGCTTAGCGACCGGGACTAGCGGTACAGATACGCAGTATTTT. The encoded protein is CASSLATGTSGTDTQYF.

The chain carries TRBV6-6 and TRBJ1-6; tentative D call: TRBD1 (5 bases). The CDR3 is made up of 12 amino acids. Germline assignment: CDR1 MNHNY and CDR2 SVGAGI (reference sequence). Trimming stripped 7 bases from V and 7 bases from J, with 8 bases between. The CDR3 coding sequence is TGTGCCAGCACCTCAGGGAATTCACCCCTCCACTTT. Protein product: CASTSGNSPLHF.

V is TRBV5-1 and J is TRBJ1-4; D may be TRBD1 (6 bases). From germline, CDR1 is SGHRS and CDR2 YFSETQ. The V gene lost 1 base and the J gene lost 4 bases, with 8 bases spanning the gap. The CDR3 consists of 14 residues. DNA for the CDR3: TGCGCCAGCAGCTTGACAGGGTATAATGAAAAACTGTTTTTT. Translating it yields CASSLTGYNEKLFF.